These T cell receptor beta chains were read from a single sample in a study of shared clonotypes between healthy human individuals. Clones were sequenced by immunoSEQ multiplex PCR, and TCRdb holds only the in-frame ones, with some missing. In the table there are 2 million to 2.5 million clones, almost 96% of which are singletons. Sample: naive CD4+ T cells sorted from blood. These receptors were taken from a man between 18 and 29 years old in good health. Both conserved end residues are part of each CDR3. D genes are given only for firm matches. The size entry is marked missing in some rows and otherwise reads once, few, many or a size class.

j_call d_call v_call clone_size cdr3_nt cdr3_aa
TRBJ2-2 TRBD2 TRBV29-1 NA TGCAGCGTTGGATCAAGACTAGCGAGCCCCGGGGAGCTGTTTTTT CSVGSRLASPGELFF
TRBJ2-7 TRBD1 TRBV30 once TGTGCCTGGAATAGACAGGGTGGGCTCTACGAGCAGTACTTC CAWNRQGGLYEQYF
TRBJ2-1 TRBD2 TRBV7-9 NA TGTGCCAGCAGCTTAGGAGGGACTAGCGGGAAAGGTGAGCAGTTCTTC CASSLGGTSGKGEQFF
TRBJ2-7 NA TRBV10-3 NA TGTGCCATCAGTGAAGACAGAACCTACGAGCAGTACTTC CAISEDRTYEQYF
TRBJ2-1 NA TRBV7-8 NA TGTGCCAGCAGCGGCGCTGACTACGGGTCCTACAATGAGCAGTTCTTC CASSGADYGSYNEQFF
TRBJ2-1 NA TRBV9 NA TGTGCCAGCAGCGTAGGACTCGGAGCGGGCTACAATGAGCAGTTCTTC CASSVGLGAGYNEQFF
TRBJ1-3 NA TRBV9 NA TGTGCCAGCAGCGTAGCTCCGGGCTCTGGAAACACCATATATTTT CASSVAPGSGNTIYF
TRBJ1-1 TRBD1 TRBV2 NA TGTGCCAGTACCGGGACAGGGGTGAAGAACACTGAAGCTTTCTTT CASTGTGVKNTEAFF
TRBJ1-5 NA TRBV28 few TGTGCCAGCACCTCTGACAGCTATAGCAATCAGCCCCAGCATTTT CASTSDSYSNQPQHF
TRBJ2-2 NA TRBV5-6 NA TGTGCCAGCAGCTTGACACAGGGCGCGAACACCGGGGAGCTGTTTTTT CASSLTQGANTGELFF
TRBJ2-5 NA TRBV30 NA TGTGCCTGGAGAAGGGGTATCCAAGAGACCCAGTACTTC CAWRRGIQETQYF
TRBJ1-6 NA TRBV7-9 once TGTGCCAGCAGCCCTCGGACCGCGGGGGGTTCACCCCTCCACTTT CASSPRTAGGSPLHF
TRBJ2-2 NA TRBV2 NA TGTGCCAGCAGTGTATTCGGGGAGCTGTTTTTT CASSVFGELFF
TRBJ1-4 NA TRBV4-1 NA TGCGCCAGCAGCCGACAAGACCCTCAGGGTAATGAAAAACTGTTTTTT CASSRQDPQGNEKLFF
TRBJ1-3 NA TRBV5-1 NA TGCGCCAGCAGCTTGGATACCAGGGCTGGAAACACCATATATTTT CASSLDTRAGNTIYF
TRBJ1-6 NA TRBV6-6 NA TGTGCCAGCAGACCTTCGGGGTGGGATTCACCCCTCCACTTT CASRPSGWDSPLHF
TRBJ2-7 TRBD1 TRBV2 NA TGTGCCAGCAGGGGACAGGGGACCTCCTACGAGCAGTACTTC CASRGQGTSYEQYF
TRBJ2-1 NA TRBV20-1 NA TGCAGTGCTAGGGTGTATGAGCAGTTCTTC CSARVYEQFF
TRBJ1-1 NA TRBV5-1 NA TGCGCCAGCAGCTTGGGCGAGGGACAGAACACTGAAGCTTTCTTT CASSLGEGQNTEAFF
TRBJ2-5 TRBD1 TRBV13 NA TGTGCCAGCAGCTCAAGGACAGGAGTCCAAGAGACCCAGTACTTC CASSSRTGVQETQYF
TRBJ2-7 NA TRBV27 NA TGTGCCAGCAACAGCGGGTACGGCGAGCAGTACTTC CASNSGYGEQYF
TRBJ2-5 TRBD2 TRBV19 NA TGTGCCAGTAGTATCCAGCGGGGGAACCAAGAGACCCAGTACTTC CASSIQRGNQETQYF
TRBJ1-2 TRBD1 TRBV18 NA TGTGCCAGCTCACCAGGGTTACAAGACAGGGTTGGTGGCTACACCTTC CASSPGLQDRVGGYTF
TRBJ2-1 TRBD1 TRBV28 once TGTGCCAGCAGTTCTCCCGGGACAGGGTTCAATGAGCAGTTCTTC CASSSPGTGFNEQFF
TRBJ2-7 NA TRBV18 NA TGTGCCAGCTCACCGGAACAGGGCTTGGAGCAGTACTTC CASSPEQGLEQYF
TRBJ1-1 NA TRBV5-1 few TGCGCCAGCAGCTTGGATTGGGGAAGCACTGAAGCTTTCTTT CASSLDWGSTEAFF
TRBJ2-1 NA TRBV4-3 NA TGCGCCAGCAGCCCTTCCTACAATGAGCAGTTCTTC CASSPSYNEQFF
TRBJ1-2 NA TRBV19 NA TGTGCCAGTAGTATCCAACAGAACTATGGCTACACCTTC CASSIQQNYGYTF
TRBJ1-6 TRBD1 TRBV11-2 NA TGTGCCAGCAGCTCCTCACCGGGACAGGTATCCAATTCACCCCTCCACTTT CASSSSPGQVSNSPLHF
TRBJ2-2 TRBD2 TRBV6-5 NA TGTGCCAGCAGTTACGCGGGACTAGGAACCGGGGAGCTGTTTTTT CASSYAGLGTGELFF
TRBJ1-1 TRBD1 TRBV18 NA TGTGCCGGGAGACAGGGAAACACTGAAGCTTTCTTT CAGRQGNTEAFF
TRBJ2-3 NA TRBV5-4 NA TGTGCCAGCAGCAGCCCAGGCCCGGATACGCAGTATTTT CASSSPGPDTQYF
TRBJ1-4 NA TRBV27 once TGTGCCAGCAGTTTATCACAGGTTGATGAAAAACTGTTTTTT CASSLSQVDEKLFF
TRBJ2-2 TRBD2 TRBV6-1 NA TGTGCCAGCAGAAGGACTAGCTACGGCGGGGAGCTGTTTTTT CASRRTSYGGELFF
TRBJ2-4 NA TRBV5-1 NA TGCGCCAGCAGCTTTAAAACAGGGAGCGAAAACATTCAGTACTTC CASSFKTGSENIQYF
TRBJ1-1 NA TRBV7-9 NA TGTGCCAGTCAGCCGGGCATGAACACTGAAGCTTTCTTT CASQPGMNTEAFF
TRBJ2-7 NA TRBV25-1 NA TGTGCCAGCAGCGACACGACAGGGAGGTACGAGCAGTACTTC CASSDTTGRYEQYF
TRBJ1-2 NA TRBV6-5 NA TGTGCCAGCACCCTAGGCTGGGGGGACTATGGCTACACCTTC CASTLGWGDYGYTF
TRBJ2-3 TRBD1 TRBV4-3 once TGCGCCAGCAGCCAGGGACAGGGAAAGGAGACAGATACGCAGTATTTT CASSQGQGKETDTQYF
TRBJ2-5 TRBD1 TRBV25-1 NA TGTGCCAGTGGGACAGTAACCCAGTACTTC CASGTVTQYF
TRBJ1-4 NA TRBV5-1 NA TGCGCCAGCAGCTTGGGGGCAGGTCCTAATGAAAAACTGTTTTTT CASSLGAGPNEKLFF
TRBJ1-6 TRBD1 TRBV6-1 NA TGTGCCAGCGACAGGGTTGACTATAATTCACCCCTCCACTTT CASDRVDYNSPLHF
TRBJ2-6 NA TRBV7-8 NA TGTGCCGGAGCGCCTGGGGCCAACGTCCTGACTTTC CAGAPGANVLTF
TRBJ1-3 NA TRBV2 NA TGTGCCAGCAGCCCCACAGGGACTGGAAACACCATATATTTT CASSPTGTGNTIYF
TRBJ1-1 NA TRBV29-1 NA TGCAGCGTACAGTCAGGGAACACTGAAGCTTTCTTT CSVQSGNTEAFF
TRBJ2-7 NA TRBV6-1 NA TGTGCCAGCGGGCCGGAGGCAGGGTCCTACGAGCAGTACTTC CASGPEAGSYEQYF
TRBJ2-5 TRBD2 TRBV28 NA TGTGCCAGCAGTTTGACTAGCGGGGGCCAAGAGACCCAGTACTTC CASSLTSGGQETQYF